The 18 T cell receptor beta chains listed next were all sequenced from one sample in a study of neurological immune-mediated disorders. TCRdb reprocessed the 5' RACE reads with MiXCR, giving one entry per CDR3 protein. Of roughly 100,000 distinct CDR3 sequences listed, roughly 10% are singletons. The sample's time point: longitudinal time-point 3. The specimen sequenced was PBMCs. These receptors came from a female donor with HTLV-1-associated myelopathy (HAM/TSP).

This clonotype was recorded at least ten times. The gene calls are TRBV21-1 and TRBJ1-5; the table calls TRBD1, which could not be checked here. TRBV21-1 is a known pseudogene. This CDR3 comprises 17 residues. CDR3: CASILFDRVAGHQPQHF. CDR3 DNA sequence: TGTGCCAGCATCTTATTCGACAGGGTGGCGGGTCATCAGCCCCAGCATTTT.

This clonotype was seen repeatedly, ten times or more. CDR3 sequence (DNA): TGCAGTGTAGGGGGCGGAAACTACGAGCAGTACTTC. Protein product: CSVGGGNYEQYF. This sequence joins TRBV20-1 and TRBJ2-7, with TRBD1 identical over 7 bases. This CDR3 comprises 12 residues. The V and J ends lost 7 bases and 3 bases, in that order; junction bases with no gene match: 6. Germline V gives CDR1 DFQATT, CDR2 SNEGSKA (reference sequence).

The chain combines TRBV20-1 with TRBJ2-1, with TRBD2 matching over 7 bases. This CDR3 is built from 15 residues. In germline, CDR1 is DFQATT, CDR2 SNEGSKA (reference sequence). Trimming cost V 2 bases and J 0 bases; bases outside gene matches: 4. The CDR3 spells CSARSGRSSYNEQFF. The CDR3 nucleotides read TGCAGTGCTAGATCCGGGAGGAGCTCCTACAATGAGCAGTTCTTC.

This clonotype has a count of ten or more. This chain connects TRBV7-2 to TRBJ2-3; 11 nucleotides align to TRBD2. This CDR3 spans 17 amino acids. Trimming cost V 5 bases and J 1 base; bases outside gene matches: 8. Germline assignment: CDR1 SGHTA and CDR2 FQGNSA. CDR3: CASSPGPGLAGTDTQYF. The DNA for the CDR3 is TGTGCCAGCAGCCCGGGTCCGGGACTAGCGGGCACAGATACGCAGTATTTT.

This clonotype was picked up many times. The CDR3 here is CASSLSGALYTGELFF. CDR3 DNA sequence: TGTGCCAGCAGCTTATCGGGTGCGCTTTACACCGGGGAGCTGTTTTTT. This chain links TRBV7-2 with TRBJ2-2; D unclear. This CDR3 has 16 residues. From germline, CDR1 is SGHTA and CDR2 FQGNSA. The V end was cut by 2 bases, the J end by 3 bases, with 13 bases between.

This clonotype was found many times. V usage is TRBV5-1 and J usage is TRBJ2-7, with TRBD1 identical over 9 bases. V shed 4 bases and J 5 bases; nucleotides not matched to a gene: 10. The CDR3 length is 15 residues. Germline lookup yields CDR1 SGHRS and CDR2 YFSETQ. The CDR3 coding sequence is TGCGCCAGCAGCGCTGTTCCGGGACAGGGAAACGAGCAGTACTTC. Translating gives CASSAVPGQGNEQYF.

The chain has TRBV20-1 and TRBJ2-2; the match to TRBD1 covers 9 bases. Germline V CDR1 and CDR2: DFQATT, SNEGSKA (reference sequence). This CDR3 is built from 16 residues. The V and J ends lost 0 bases and 2 bases, in that order; junction bases with no gene match: 4. The CDR3 nucleotides read TGCAGTGCTAGAGATTTGGGACAGGGCAACACCGGGGAGCTGTTTTTT. This translates into CSARDLGQGNTGELFF.

The V call is TRBV5-1, the J call TRBJ2-7, with D unresolved. V lost 0 bases to trimming and J lost 2 bases, with 15 bases between them. This CDR3 is 16 amino acids long. CDR1 is SGHRS, CDR2 YFSETQ, per germline. The CDR3 DNA follows: TGCGCCAGCAGCTTGGTCAACTTGGCAGAGACCTACGAGCAGTACTTC. Translating gives CASSLVNLAETYEQYF.

The gene calls are TRBV7-9 and TRBJ1-1, with TRBD1 as a possible D gene (6 bases). Looked up from germline, CDR1 is SEHNR and CDR2 is FQNEAQ (reference sequence). The CDR3 has 13 amino acids. V was cut by 5 bases and J by 6 bases, with 13 bases left in between. CDR3 sequence: CASSPTGLAEAFF. In DNA form, the CDR3 reads TGTGCCAGCAGCCCGACAGGTTTGGCTGAAGCTTTCTTT.

This clonotype came up many times. This chain links TRBV7-8 with TRBJ1-5; D is perhaps TRBD1 (6 bases). Between the trimmed V and J ends, which lost 5 bases and 0 bases, there was a span of 14 bases. Germline values: CDR1 SGHVS, CDR2 FQNEAQ. CDR3 length: 16 amino acids. The CDR3 is CASSPPPRGSNQPQHF. The CDR3 nucleotides are TGTGCCAGCAGCCCCCCCCCCAGGGGTAGCAATCAGCCCCAGCATTTT.

This clonotype was detected many times. V is TRBV20-1 and J is TRBJ2-7, with D hard to call. The CDR3 length is 12 residues. Germline V gene lookup returns CDR1 DFQATT and CDR2 SNEGSKA (reference sequence). Trimming took 6 bases from V and 3 from J, leaving 12 bases between them. DNA of the CDR3: TGCAGTGCACCCGGACGGATCTACGAGCAGTACTTC. Protein sequence: CSAPGRIYEQYF.

This clonotype was seen at least ten times. The genes are TRBV29-1 and TRBJ1-1; weak D call: TRBD1 (6 bases). With 4 bases removed from V and 3 bases from J, the gap between germline ends came to 12 bases. The CDR3 runs to 13 residues. Germline lookup yields CDR1 SQVTM and CDR2 ANQGSEA. The DNA for the CDR3 is TGCAGCGTTGCGACAGGAGGGGACACTGAAGCTTTCTTT. Amino acid sequence: CSVATGGDTEAFF. The full variable domain, in which reference TRBV29-1 and TRBJ1-1 provide the parts outside the CDR3, is SAVISQKPSRDICQRGTSLTIQCQVDSQVTMMFWYRQQPGQSLTLIATANQGSEATYESGFVIDKFPISRPNLTFSTLTVSNMSPEDSSIYLCSVATGGDTEAFFGQGTRLTVV.

This clonotype was detected ten times or more. The chain joins TRBV20-1 to TRBJ2-1, with 8 nucleotides matching TRBD2. The junction had 11 bases not matched to a gene; V was cut back by 6 bases and J by 7 bases. Germline V gene data show CDR1 as DFQATT and CDR2 as SNEGSKA (reference sequence). This CDR3 comprises 14 residues. CDR3 DNA: TGCAGTGCAGCATTTGCGGGGGGCCCGAATGAGCAGTTCTTC. This sequence encodes CSAAFAGGPNEQFF.

This clonotype appeared many times. The chain joins TRBV7-2 to TRBJ2-2; possibly TRBD1 for D (6 bases). V lost 6 bases and J 2 bases, leaving 7 bases between the germline ends. The CDR3 length is 13 residues. CDR1 is SGHTA and CDR2 is FQGNSA in the germline V gene. In DNA form, the CDR3 reads TGTGCCAGCAGGGGGACAAACACCGGGGAGCTGTTTTTT. Protein: CASRGTNTGELFF. The variable domain in full, with the rest retrieved from reference TRBV7-2 and TRBJ2-2, is GAGVSQSPSNKVTEKGKDVELRCDPISGHTALYWYRQSLGQGLEFLIYFQGNSAPDKSGLPSDRFSAERTGGSVSTLTIQRTQQEDSAVYLCASRGTNTGELFFGEGSRLTVL.

This clonotype was seen ten or more times. The gene calls are TRBV4-1 and TRBJ1-4; D is unresolved. Germline V gene sequence: CDR1 MGHRA, CDR2 YSYEKL. Trimming cost V 3 bases and J 4 bases, with 6 bases left between them. The CDR3 is 13 residues long. CDR3 loop: CASSQGVNEKLFF. The CDR3 DNA reads as TGCGCCAGCAGCCAGGGCGTTAATGAAAAACTGTTTTTT.

This rearrangement joins TRBV19 to TRBJ1-5, with 7 bases matching TRBD1. The J segment lost 9 bases and the V segment lost 5 bases, leaving 10 bases of the junction unmatched. The germline CDR1 and CDR2 sequences are LNHDA and SQIVND (reference sequence). The CDR3 is 14 residues long. CDR3 sequence reads: CASSPRQGQVPQHF. Written as DNA, the CDR3 is TGTGCCAGTAGTCCTCGACAGGGCCAGGTGCCCCAGCATTTT. Together with reference TRBV19 and TRBJ1-5, the CDR3 gives the full variable domain: DGGITQSPKYLFRKEGQNVTLSCEQNLNHDAMYWYRQDPGQGLRLIYYSQIVNDFQKGDIAEGYSVSREKKESFPLTVTSAQKNPTAFYLCASSPRQGQVPQHFGDGTRLSIL.

This clonotype was seen repeatedly, ten times or more. This rearrangement joins TRBV28 to TRBJ2-1; unclear D gene. The V and J ends lost 4 bases and 12 bases respectively, with 13 bases between them. The CDR3 covers 12 residues. The V gene's germline CDR1 is MDHEN and CDR2 SYDVKM. CDR3 DNA sequence: TGTGCCAGCAGTTCCCAACTTAGACCGCAGTTCTTC. This gives the protein CASSSQLRPQFF.

This clonotype was counted ten times or more. The rearrangement uses TRBV5-1 and TRBJ2-7, with D perhaps TRBD1 or TRBD2 (6 bases each). V dropped 4 bases and J dropped 3 bases, with 14 bases sitting between them. Germline CDR1 is SGHRS and CDR2 is YFSETQ. The length of the CDR3 is 14 residues. CDR3: CASSPEGGHYEQYF. CDR3 in DNA: TGCGCCAGCAGCCCGGAGGGGGGCCACTACGAGCAGTACTTC.